Listed below are T cell receptor beta chains from one sample, sequenced in a study of blood T cell repertoires in COVID-19. TCRdb's copy holds only in-frame clones and misses some; the assay was immunoSEQ multiplex PCR. The data show about 200,000 clones, with approximately 84% seen just once and 7.5% to 8% held by the top ten. Sample: peripheral blood. Receptor source: a woman aged 50 to 60 with active or convalescent COVID-19. CDR3s include the opening cysteine and the closing phenylalanine or tryptophan. Fields, in order: V gene, clone size, D gene, CDR3 length, J gene, CDR3 protein, CDR3 DNA. D genes are given only for firm matches. Size is omitted from some rows. Given values are once, few, many or a class for expanded clones.

>TRBV28|.|TRBD2|14|TRBJ2-1
CASSSSGRGNEQFF
TGTGCCAGCAGTTCTTCCGGGAGGGGCAATGAGCAGTTCTTC
>TRBV5-5|once|.|11|TRBJ2-1
CASSPTNEQFF
TGTGCCAGCAGTCCCACAAATGAGCAGTTCTTC
>TRBV14|.|.|16|TRBJ1-6
CASSQVGAGFNSPLHF
TGTGCCAGCAGCCAAGTGGGTGCGGGTTTTAATTCACCCCTCCACTTT
>TRBV5-1|.|.|14|TRBJ1-1
CASSFGKGGTEAFF
TGCGCCAGCAGCTTCGGGAAGGGAGGCACTGAAGCTTTCTTT
>TRBV29-1|.|.|17|TRBJ1-2
CSVAAPGLRGINYGYTF
TGCAGCGTTGCCGCGCCCGGGCTCCGGGGGATTAACTATGGCTACACCTTC
>TRBV7-9|once|.|15|TRBJ2-6
CASTADGSGANVLTF
TGTGCCAGCACCGCTGACGGGTCTGGGGCCAACGTCCTGACTTTC
>TRBV3-1/TRBV3-2|.|.|15|TRBJ1-4
CASSQRGGTNEKLFF
TGTGCCAGCAGCCAAAGGGGGGGGACTAATGAAAAACTGTTTTTT
>TRBV28|.|TRBD1|17|TRBJ1-5
CASSSKYRGPINQPQHF
TGTGCCAGCAGCTCGAAATACAGGGGGCCTATCAATCAGCCCCAGCATTTT
>TRBV28|.|.|15|TRBJ2-7
CASSSTSGILSEQYF
TGTGCCAGCAGTTCGACCTCCGGGATTTTGAGCGAGCAGTACTTC
>TRBV10-1|.|.|14|TRBJ2-2
CAGRTSGGPGELFF
TGCGCCGGCCGCACTTCCGGGGGGCCCGGGGAGCTGTTTTTT
>TRBV10-1|.|.|13|TRBJ1-1
CASRLNLNTEAFF
TGCGCCAGCAGACTGAACCTTAACACTGAAGCTTTCTTT
>TRBV2|.|.|14|TRBJ1-2
CASSEARGAGGYTF
TGTGCCAGCAGTGAAGCGCGGGGGGCCGGGGGCTACACCTTC
>TRBV5-6|.|.|14|TRBJ1-3
CASSLYSSGNTIYF
TGTGCCAGCAGCTTGTACAGCTCTGGAAACACCATATATTTT
>TRBV5-1|.|.|13|TRBJ1-2
CASSLTANYGYTF
TGCGCCAGCAGCCTTACAGCTAACTATGGCTACACCTTC
>TRBV28|.|.|12|TRBJ1-5
CATSLSNQPQHF
TGTGCCACTTCACTTAGCAATCAGCCCCAGCATTTT
>TRBV7-2|.|TRBD1|15|TRBJ1-5
CASSPGTGGFQPQHF
TGTGCCAGCAGCCCCGGGACAGGGGGATTTCAGCCCCAGCATTTT
>TRBV5-4|many|.|13|TRBJ2-2
CASGQVNTGELFF
TGTGCCAGCGGGCAGGTGAACACCGGGGAGCTGTTTTTT
>TRBV18|.|.|15|TRBJ1-2
CASSPGLGVNYGYTF
TGTGCCAGCTCACCGGGTCTGGGCGTTAACTATGGCTACACCTTC
>TRBV6-4|once|.|13|TRBJ1-1
CASSRYQNTEAFF
TGTGCCAGCAGCCGCTACCAGAACACTGAAGCTTTCTTT
>TRBV6-5|few|TRBD2|15|TRBJ2-7
CASSYSSPDSGGQYF
TGTGCCAGCAGTTACTCGAGTCCAGATAGCGGGGGACAGTACTTC
>TRBV28|.|.|18|TRBJ1-3
CASSSLKELRKKNFTIYF
TGTGCCAGCAGTTCGCTCAAAGAACTTCGTAAAAAGAACTTCACCATATATTTT
>TRBV19|.|.|15|TRBJ1-1
CASSIVGQPNTEAFF
TGTGCCAGTAGTATAGTTGGGCAGCCGAACACTGAAGCTTTCTTT
>TRBV6-6|.|TRBD2|15|TRBJ2-1
CASSSSGTSYNEQFF
TGTGCCAGCAGTTCCTCCGGGACTAGCTATAATGAGCAGTTCTTC
>TRBV10-3|.|TRBD1|13|TRBJ1-2
CAISFDRANGYTF
TGTGCCATCAGTTTTGACAGGGCAAATGGCTACACCTTC
>TRBV21-1|.|.|23|TRBJ2-3
CASSKARDRGRFSQFWSTDTQYF
TGTGCCAGCAGCAAAGCTCGGGACAGGGGCCGATTTTCCCAATTTTGGAGCACAGATACGCAGTATTTT
>TRBV11-3|.|.|13|TRBJ2-1
CASSLDEVNEQFF
TGTGCCAGCAGCCTAGACGAGGTCAATGAGCAGTTCTTC
>TRBV10-3|.|TRBD1|14|TRBJ2-2
CAINGQGDTGELFF
TGTGCCATCAATGGACAGGGGGACACCGGGGAGCTGTTTTTT
>TRBV6-1|.|TRBD1|20|TRBJ2-2
CASSEVAASGGYANTGELFF
TGTGCCAGCAGTGAAGTCGCAGCCTCAGGGGGCTACGCGAACACCGGGGAGCTGTTTTTT
>TRBV5-6|.|.|16|TRBJ2-3
CASSLRGWGGADTQYF
TGTGCCAGCAGCTTGAGGGGTTGGGGCGGGGCAGATACGCAGTATTTT
>TRBV18|once|TRBD1|15|TRBJ1-1
CASSPSRTGNTEAFF
TGTGCCAGCTCACCGTCGCGGACAGGGAACACTGAAGCTTTCTTT
>TRBV2|.|TRBD1|13|TRBJ2-1
CASYYGQGNEQFF
TGTGCCAGCTACTACGGACAGGGCAATGAGCAGTTCTTC
>TRBV5-5|.|.|11|TRBJ2-1
CASSLRLEQFF
TGTGCCAGCAGCCTAAGACTAGAGCAGTTCTTC
>TRBV6-1|.|.|13|TRBJ1-2
CASSEMNLEGYTF
TGTGCCAGCAGTGAAATGAATCTTGAGGGCTACACCTTC
>TRBV28|.|TRBD1|17|TRBJ1-6
CASSSALDRGRNSPLHF
TGTGCCAGCAGTTCCGCCCTGGACAGGGGAAGGAATTCACCCCTCCACTTT
>TRBV11-2|.|TRBD1|16|TRBJ1-6
CASSARDRGYNSPLHF
TGTGCCAGCAGCGCCCGGGACAGGGGATATAATTCACCCCTCCACTTT
>TRBV5-4|.|TRBD2|19|TRBJ2-1
CASSLAGLAGGLKVDEQFF
TGTGCCAGCAGCTTGGCCGGCCTAGCGGGAGGGTTAAAGGTCGATGAGCAGTTCTTC
>TRBV11-2|few|.|13|TRBJ1-1
CASSLPGVGRAFF
TGTGCCAGCAGCTTACCAGGGGTAGGCAGAGCTTTCTTT
>TRBV9|.|TRBD1|14|TRBJ2-2
CASGDRGNTGELFF
TGTGCCAGCGGGGACAGGGGGAACACCGGGGAGCTGTTTTTT
>TRBV19|.|.|16|TRBJ2-1
CASSIGHSLGGNEQFF
TGTGCCAGTAGTATAGGGCACTCGTTAGGAGGCAATGAGCAGTTCTTC
>TRBV28|.|.|14|TRBJ2-4
CASSSRTTGGIQYF
TGTGCCAGCAGTTCCCGGACTACCGGGGGCATTCAGTACTTC
>TRBV10-3|.|.|16|TRBJ2-3
CAISELARTSTDTQYF
TGTGCCATCAGTGAACTGGCCAGGACTAGCACAGATACGCAGTATTTT
>TRBV5-1|few|.|16|TRBJ2-1
CASSLETGSSYNEQFF
TGCGCCAGCAGCTTGGAAACAGGAAGCTCCTACAATGAGCAGTTCTTC
>TRBV11-3|.|TRBD2|14|TRBJ2-3
CASSYSGGSDTQYF
TGTGCCAGCAGCTATAGCGGGGGGTCAGATACGCAGTATTTT
>TRBV7-3|.|TRBD1|13|TRBJ1-5
CASSTQGDQPQHF
TGTGCCAGCAGCACCCAGGGGGATCAGCCCCAGCATTTT
>TRBV7-9|.|.|14|TRBJ1-1
CASSYRTENTEAFF
TGTGCCAGCAGCTACAGGACAGAGAACACTGAAGCTTTCTTT
>TRBV5-1|.|.|14|TRBJ1-2
CASSLWTDNYGYTF
TGCGCCAGTTCGCTTTGGACAGATAACTATGGCTACACCTTC